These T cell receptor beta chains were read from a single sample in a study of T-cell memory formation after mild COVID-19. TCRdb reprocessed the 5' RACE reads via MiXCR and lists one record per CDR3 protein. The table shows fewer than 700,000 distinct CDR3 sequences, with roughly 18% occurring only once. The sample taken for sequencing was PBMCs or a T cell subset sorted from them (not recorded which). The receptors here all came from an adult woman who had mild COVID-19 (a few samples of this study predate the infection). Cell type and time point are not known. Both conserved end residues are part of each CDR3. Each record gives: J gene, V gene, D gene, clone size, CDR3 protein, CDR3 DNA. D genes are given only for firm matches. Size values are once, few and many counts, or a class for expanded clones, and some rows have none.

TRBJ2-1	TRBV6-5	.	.	CASSYRLLGNSYNEQFF	TGTGCCAGCAGTTACCGCTTACTAGGGAACTCCTACAATGAGCAGTTCTTC
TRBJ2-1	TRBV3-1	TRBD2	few	CASSSKGLADNEQFF	TGTGCCAGCAGTTCCAAGGGACTAGCGGACAATGAGCAGTTCTTC
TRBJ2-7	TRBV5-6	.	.	CASSFLPTGEQYF	TGTGCCAGCAGCTTCCTCCCGACTGGCGAGCAGTACTTC
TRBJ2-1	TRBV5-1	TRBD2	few	CASSPLKAGGRNEQFF	TGCGCCAGCAGCCCCTTGAAGGCGGGGGGCCGTAATGAGCAGTTCTTC
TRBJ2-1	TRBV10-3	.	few	CAISDPRKGDEQFF	TGTGCCATCAGTGACCCCAGGAAGGGGGATGAGCAGTTCTTC
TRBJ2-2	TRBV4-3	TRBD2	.	CASSQELAGGDTGELFF	TGCGCCAGCAGCCAAGAGCTAGCGGGAGGAGACACCGGGGAGCTGTTTTTT
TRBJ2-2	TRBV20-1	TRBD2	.	CSAGTTSNTGELFF	TGCAGTGCTGGGACTACCTCTAACACCGGGGAGCTGTTTTTT
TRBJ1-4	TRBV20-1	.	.	CSARDRGATNEKLFF	TGCAGTGCTAGAGATCGGGGGGCAACTAATGAAAAACTGTTTTTT
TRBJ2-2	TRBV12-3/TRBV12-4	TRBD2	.	CASSLGLGVSTGELFF	TGTGCCAGCAGCTTGGGACTAGGTGTCTCGACCGGGGAGCTGTTTTTT
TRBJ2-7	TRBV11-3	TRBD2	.	CASSSTSGRPYEQYF	TGTGCCAGCAGCTCTACTAGCGGGAGGCCCTACGAGCAGTACTTC
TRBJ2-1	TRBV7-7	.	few	CASSLSMGSYNEQFF	TGTGCCAGCAGCTTATCGATGGGTTCCTACAATGAGCAGTTCTTC
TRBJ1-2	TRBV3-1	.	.	CASSQDPVEVTF	TGTGCCAGCAGCCAAGATCCTGTGGAGGTCACCTTC
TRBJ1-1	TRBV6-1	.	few	CASDRGGSNTEAFF	TGTGCCAGCGATCGGGGCGGTTCGAACACTGAAGCTTTCTTT
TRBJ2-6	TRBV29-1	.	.	CSVGTGAGANVMTF	.
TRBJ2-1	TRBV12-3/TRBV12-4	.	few	CASSFRQGSAAEQFF	TGTGCCAGCAGTTTCCGGCAGGGATCGGCAGCTGAGCAGTTCTTC
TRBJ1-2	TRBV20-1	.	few	CSAPGANLYGYTF	TGCAGTGCCCCCGGGGCTAACCTCTATGGCTACACCTTC
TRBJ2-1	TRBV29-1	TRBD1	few	CVGQDYNEQFF	TGCGTGGGACAGGATTACAATGAGCAGTTCTTC
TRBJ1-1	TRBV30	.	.	CAWSQGVGTEAFF	TGTGCCTGGAGTCAGGGTGTGGGCACTGAAGCTTTCTTT
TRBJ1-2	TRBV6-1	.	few	CASSVLQGGYTF	TGTGCCAGCAGTGTCTTACAGGGAGGCTACACCTTC
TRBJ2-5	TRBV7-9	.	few	CATYGVQETQYF	TGTGCCACATACGGAGTTCAAGAGACCCAGTACTTC
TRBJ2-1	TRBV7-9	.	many	CASSLVSPGEQFF	TGTGCCAGCAGCTTAGTTAGCCCAGGAGAACAGTTCTTC
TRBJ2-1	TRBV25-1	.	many	CASSQGYSGNEQFF	TGTGCCAGCAGTCAAGGATACAGCGGTAATGAGCAGTTCTTC
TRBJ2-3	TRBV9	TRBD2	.	CASSVEGLAGTDTQYF	TGTGCCAGCAGCGTAGAGGGACTAGCGGGAACAGATACGCAGTATTTT
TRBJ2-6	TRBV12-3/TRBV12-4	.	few	CASSPRGDRANVLTF	TGTGCCAGCAGCCCCCGCGGGGACAGGGCCAACGTCCTGACTTTC
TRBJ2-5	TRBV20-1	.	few	CSAPRGAEETQYF	TGCAGTGCTCCCCGGGGGGCCGAAGAGACCCAGTACTTC
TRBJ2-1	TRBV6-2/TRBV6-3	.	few	CASTTLRTLQSYNEQFF	TGTGCCAGCACCACCCTCAGGACACTCCAGTCCTACAATGAGCAGTTCTTC
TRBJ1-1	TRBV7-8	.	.	CASSLRTDTNTEAFF	TGTGCCAGCAGCTTAAGGACAGATACGAACACTGAAGCTTTCTTT
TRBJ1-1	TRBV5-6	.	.	CASSKDRRNTEAFF	TGTGCCAGCAGCAAAGACAGACGGAACACTGAAGCTTTCTTT
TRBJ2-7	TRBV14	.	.	CASSQVEGGEQYF	TGTGCCAGCAGCCAAGTTGAAGGGGGCGAGCAGTACTTC
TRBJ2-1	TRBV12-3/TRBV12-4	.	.	CASSLWDYNEQFF	TGTGCCAGCAGTTTGTGGGACTACAATGAGCAGTTCTTC
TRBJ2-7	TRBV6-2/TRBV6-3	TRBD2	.	CASRPLPGTSNNEQYF	TGTGCCAGCAGACCTCTCCCCGGGACTAGTAACAACGAGCAGTACTTC
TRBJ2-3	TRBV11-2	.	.	CASSRDNPPTDTQYF	TGTGCCAGCAGCCGAGATAACCCCCCTACAGATACGCAGTATTTT
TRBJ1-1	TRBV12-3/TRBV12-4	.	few	CASSLLGPNTEAFF	TGTGCCAGCAGTTTACTTGGTCCGAACACTGAAGCTTTCTTT
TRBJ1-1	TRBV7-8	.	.	CASTLLNRGDTEAFF	TGTGCCAGCACGCTGCTAAATCGGGGGGACACTGAAGCTTTCTTT
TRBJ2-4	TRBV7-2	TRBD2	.	CASSPRISGSSNIQYF	TGTGCCAGCAGCCCAAGAATTAGCGGGAGCTCGAACATTCAGTACTTC
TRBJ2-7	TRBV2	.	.	CASTRTTDYEQYF	TGTGCCAGTACGAGGACTACGGATTACGAGCAGTACTTC
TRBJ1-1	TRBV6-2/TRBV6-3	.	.	CASSYSQMNTEAFF	TGTGCCAGCAGTTACTCGCAGATGAACACTGAAGCTTTCTTT
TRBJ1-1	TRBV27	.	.	CASSRQNYGKNTEAFF	TGTGCCAGCAGTAGACAAAATTATGGGAAGAACACTGAAGCTTTCTTT
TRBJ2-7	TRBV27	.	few	CASSSGATGEQYF	TGTGCCAGCAGTTCGGGGGCGACGGGGGAGCAGTACTTC
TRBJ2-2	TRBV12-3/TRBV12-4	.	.	CASSSPRGELFF	TGTGCCAGCAGTTCCCCCCGCGGGGAGCTGTTTTTT
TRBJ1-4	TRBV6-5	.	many	CASSYSGEKLFF	TGTGCCAGCAGTTACTCCGGTGAAAAACTGTTTTTT
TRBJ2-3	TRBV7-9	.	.	CASSLAPLAVDTQYF	TGTGCCAGCAGCTTAGCGCCGTTGGCGGTAGATACGCAGTATTTT
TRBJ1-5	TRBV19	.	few	CASSIDRGDNQPQHF	TGTGCCAGTAGTATAGATCGAGGGGACAATCAGCCCCAGCATTTT
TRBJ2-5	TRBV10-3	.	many	CAISASGTETQYF	TGTGCCATCAGTGCTAGTGGTACGGAGACCCAGTACTTC
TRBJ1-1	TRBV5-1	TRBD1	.	CASSLSFRDRGAEAFF	TGCGCCAGCAGCTTGAGTTTTAGAGACAGGGGCGCTGAAGCTTTCTTT
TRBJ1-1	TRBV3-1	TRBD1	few	CASSLLTGGMNTEAFF	TGTGCCAGCAGCCTTCTAACAGGGGGGATGAACACTGAAGCTTTCTTT
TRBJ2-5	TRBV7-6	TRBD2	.	CASSDGLAETQYF	TGTGCCAGCAGCGACGGACTAGCGGAGACCCAGTACTTC
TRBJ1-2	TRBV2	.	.	CASSEHGYTF	TGTGCCAGCAGTGAACATGGCTACACCTTC
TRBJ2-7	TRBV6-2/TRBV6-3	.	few	CASSIADYTYEQYF	TGTGCCAGCAGTATAGCGGATTATACCTACGAGCAGTACTTC
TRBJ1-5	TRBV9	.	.	CASSVGATRNQPQHF	TGTGCCAGCAGCGTAGGGGCAACCCGCAATCAGCCCCAGCATTTT
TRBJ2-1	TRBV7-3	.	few	CASSPAGTYNEQFF	TGTGCCAGCAGCCCCGCCGGGACTTACAATGAGCAGTTCTTC
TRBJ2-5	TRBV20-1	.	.	CSARIGRGETQYF	TGCAGTGCTAGAATTGGCAGGGGAGAGACCCAGTACTTC
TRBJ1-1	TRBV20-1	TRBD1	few	CSARSETTGTLTEAFF	TGCAGTGCTAGATCTGAGACGACAGGGACTCTGACTGAAGCTTTCTTT
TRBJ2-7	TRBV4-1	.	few	CASSQPGFYEQYF	TGCGCCAGCAGCCAACCGGGGTTCTACGAGCAGTACTTC
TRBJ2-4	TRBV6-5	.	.	CASSAQVLAKNIQYF	TGTGCCAGCAGTGCCCAGGTCCTAGCCAAAAACATTCAGTACTTC
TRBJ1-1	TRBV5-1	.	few	CASSFGQAENTEAFF	TGCGCCAGCAGCTTTGGGCAGGCAGAGAACACTGAAGCTTTCTTT
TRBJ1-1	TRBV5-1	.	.	CASSLVNGWGTEAFF	TGCGCCAGCAGCTTGGTCAATGGATGGGGGACTGAAGCTTTCTTT
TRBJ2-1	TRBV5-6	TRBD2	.	CASSLPAGEGYEQFF	TGTGCCAGCAGCTTGCCAGCGGGAGAAGGCTATGAGCAGTTCTTC
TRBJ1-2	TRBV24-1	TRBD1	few	CATSTGQGAGYTF	TGTGCCACCAGTACGGGACAGGGCGCCGGCTACACCTTC
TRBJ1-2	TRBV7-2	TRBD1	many	CASSLGTGLVGGYTF	TGTGCCAGCAGCTTAGGGACAGGGTTAGTAGGTGGCTACACCTTC